This entry concerns a single TCR beta chain. This sample stems from a study of blood T cell repertoires in COVID-19. Study context: Both acute and convalescent COVID-19 samples were obtained from the United States, Italy and Spain. The cDNA or gDNA used as material had been derived from T cells, B-cell-depleted T cells, or PBMCs.

TCRdb's copy holds only in-frame clones and misses some; the assay was immunoSEQ multiplex PCR. The table includes about 180,000 clones, about 80% detected once. In germline, CDR1 is KGHDR, CDR2 SFDVKD. Trimming cost V 0 bases and J 6 bases; bases outside gene matches: 7. The CDR3 is 16 amino acids. The sequencing sample was made of peripheral blood. V and J are TRBV24-1 and TRBJ1-2; 9 nucleotides line up with TRBD1. This TCR came from a human donor in a cohort sampled during active COVID-19. The CDR3 protein is CATSDLPRDRAHGYTF. CDR3 DNA sequence: TGTGCCACCAGTGATTTGCCCCGGGACAGGGCACATGGCTACACCTTC.